This is a list of T cell receptor beta chains from one sample in a study of blood T cell repertoires in COVID-19. Clones were sequenced by immunoSEQ multiplex PCR, and TCRdb holds only the in-frame ones, with some missing. Found here are about 260,000 clones, approximately 86% of them singletons; the top ten hold over 7.5%. The specimen sequenced was peripheral blood. These receptors were obtained from a middle-aged man who had recovered from COVID-19. Each CDR3 is given with its conserved first and last residue.

j_call v_call cdr3_aa
TRBJ1-5 TRBV5-8 CASSPGTGSNQPQHF
TRBJ1-2 TRBV28 CASSLGRGGGYTF
TRBJ1-1 TRBV7-8 CASRKGAANTEAFF
TRBJ2-4 TRBV7-6 CASSLAPGGLGLGKNIQYF
TRBJ1-1 TRBV6-2/TRBV6-3 CASSYSPGGGTEAFF
TRBJ2-7 TRBV25-1 CASSASGTSGSMYEQYF
TRBJ2-7 TRBV15 CATKPGQGNNEQYF
TRBJ2-7 TRBV28 CASRGDTWGEQYF
TRBJ1-2 TRBV9 CASSDRDSLNYGYTF
TRBJ1-1 TRBV5-6 CASSPQRDTEAFF
TRBJ2-7 TRBV7-2 CASSIGGLPYEQYF
TRBJ1-2 TRBV6-2/TRBV6-3 CASSYDLPQGLLYGYTF
TRBJ2-5 TRBV29-1 CSAEVLAGVRETQYF
TRBJ2-7 TRBV27 CASSSGTEGLEQYF
TRBJ1-4 TRBV4-1 CASSQETQGPLREKLFF
TRBJ2-4 TRBV3-1/TRBV3-2 CASSQGLKTSLAKNIQYF
TRBJ1-2 TRBV6-6 CASRRQDANYGYTF
TRBJ2-1 TRBV29-1 CSARGGATYNEQFF
TRBJ1-3 TRBV7-2 CASSLNFRFGSGNTIYF
TRBJ2-5 TRBV15 CATSRVIRLAGHQETQYF
TRBJ2-1 TRBV5-4 CASSYPGQGIYEQFF
TRBJ2-7 TRBV6-2/TRBV6-3 CASSYKGTSSYEQYF
TRBJ2-2 TRBV10-1 CATSRGLSGELFF
TRBJ1-3 TRBV4-1 CASTQQVVSGNTIYF
TRBJ2-7 TRBV19 CASSIGTGGFGEQYF
TRBJ2-1 TRBV18 CASSFRGYNEQFF
TRBJ1-4 TRBV12-3/TRBV12-4 CASSSDRPEKLFF
TRBJ2-5 TRBV7-9 CASSFLQGEETQYF
TRBJ2-3 TRBV11-2 CASSTTSGGPHTDTQYF
TRBJ2-7 TRBV6-2/TRBV6-3 CASSFPTSGVSYEQYF
TRBJ1-4 TRBV19 CASSGGQSGKLFF
TRBJ2-1 TRBV5-4 CASSLSGLARDEQFF
TRBJ1-5 TRBV5-4 CASSSGGQPQHF
TRBJ2-3 TRBV4-3 CASSQDSGDTQYF
TRBJ2-7 TRBV11-2 CASSATGFGTYEQYF
TRBJ2-1 TRBV9 CASSVVSSGSFSYNEQFF
TRBJ2-6 TRBV24-1 CATSDTTRGFGTGTSGANVLTF
TRBJ1-5 TRBV6-1 CASSEAPRGLQPQHF
TRBJ2-7 TRBV5-6 CASSFAGLGGYEQYF
TRBJ2-7 TRBV29-1 CSVEGSDRDGIEQYF
TRBJ1-2 TRBV11-1 CASSVRGDYGYTF
TRBJ2-2 TRBV5-6 CASSLFLRATGELFF
TRBJ1-2 TRBV19 CASSLDGAYGYTF
TRBJ1-2 TRBV5-4 CASTTGTDYGYTF
TRBJ2-7 TRBV5-4 CASSLDLQDRGLEQYF
TRBJ2-7 TRBV4-3 CASSPTGVAYEQYF